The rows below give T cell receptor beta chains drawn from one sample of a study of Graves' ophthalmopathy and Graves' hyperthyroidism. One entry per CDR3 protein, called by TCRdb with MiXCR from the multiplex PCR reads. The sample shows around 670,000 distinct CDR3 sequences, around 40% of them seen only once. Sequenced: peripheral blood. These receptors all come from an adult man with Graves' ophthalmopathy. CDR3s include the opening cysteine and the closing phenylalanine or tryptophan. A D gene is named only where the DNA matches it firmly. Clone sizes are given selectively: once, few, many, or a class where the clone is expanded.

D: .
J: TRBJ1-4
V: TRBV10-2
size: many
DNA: TGCGCCAGTGCCGAGGGTGTAAGACTGTTTTTT
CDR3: CASAEGVRLFF

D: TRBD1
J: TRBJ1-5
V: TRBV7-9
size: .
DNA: TGTGCCAGCAACGAAAGGGACAGGAGCAATCAGCCCCAGCATTTT
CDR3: CASNERDRSNQPQHF

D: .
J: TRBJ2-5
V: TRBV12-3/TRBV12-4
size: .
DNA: TGTGCCAGCAGTTACGATGGAGTATGGGAGACCCAGTACTTC
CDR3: CASSYDGVWETQYF

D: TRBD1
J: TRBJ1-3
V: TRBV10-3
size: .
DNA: TGTGCCTTCTCGACAGGGGGCACTGGAAACACCATATATTTT
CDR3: CAFSTGGTGNTIYF

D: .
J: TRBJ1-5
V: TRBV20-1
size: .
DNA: TGCAGTGCGGCAGGGGAACAGCCCCAGCATTTT
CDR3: CSAAGEQPQHF

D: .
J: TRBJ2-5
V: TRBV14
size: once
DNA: TGTGCCAGCAGCGTTGGCCGGGACGGACAAGAGACCCAGTACTTC
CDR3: CASSVGRDGQETQYF

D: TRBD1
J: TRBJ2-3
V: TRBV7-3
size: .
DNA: TGTGCCAGCAGCTTAACGGGGTTTGCAGGGGGTAGCACAGATACGCAGTATTTT
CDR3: CASSLTGFAGGSTDTQYF

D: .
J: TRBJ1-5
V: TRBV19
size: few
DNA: TGTGCCAGTAGTTTTGGGGTAGTGAGCAATCAGCCCCAGCATTTT
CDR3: CASSFGVVSNQPQHF

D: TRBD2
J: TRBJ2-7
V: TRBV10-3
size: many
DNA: TGTGCCTCCCGGGATACCAGCGGGACTTACGAGCAGTACTTC
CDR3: CASRDTSGTYEQYF

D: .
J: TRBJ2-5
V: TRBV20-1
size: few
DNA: TGCAGTGCTAGGGGGTCTGGGCGGCTGGAGACCCAGTACTTC
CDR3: CSARGSGRLETQYF

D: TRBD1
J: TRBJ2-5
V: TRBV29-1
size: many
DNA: TGCAGCGGGGACAGGGGTGAGGAGACCCAGTACTTC
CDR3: CSGDRGEETQYF

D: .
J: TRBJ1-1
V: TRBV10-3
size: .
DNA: TGTGCCAGCAGTTACTCGAATAGAGCTGAAGCTTTCTTT
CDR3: CASSYSNRAEAFF

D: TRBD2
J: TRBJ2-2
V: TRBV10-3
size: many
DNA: TGTGCCATCAGTGATCGAGCGGGAGATAACACCGGGGAGCTGTTTTTT
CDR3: CAISDRAGDNTGELFF

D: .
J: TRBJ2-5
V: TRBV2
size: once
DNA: TGTGCCAGCAGCTTAAGCGGTGAAGACTGGGAGACCCAGTACTTC
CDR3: CASSLSGEDWETQYF

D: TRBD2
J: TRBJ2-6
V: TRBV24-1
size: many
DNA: TGTGCCACCGGTAGCGGGTCCGGGGCCAACGTCCTGACTTTC
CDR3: CATGSGSGANVLTF

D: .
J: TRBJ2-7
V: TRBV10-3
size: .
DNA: TGTGCCAGCAGCCGCCCAGGGAGCTCCTACGAGCAGTACTTC
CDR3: CASSRPGSSYEQYF

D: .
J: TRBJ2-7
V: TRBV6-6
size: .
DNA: TGTGCCAGCAGTTTGGTAAGAGGGTGGGAGCAGTACTTC
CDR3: CASSLVRGWEQYF

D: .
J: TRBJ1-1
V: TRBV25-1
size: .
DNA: TGTGCCAGCAGTACGGGACCGAACGCTGAAGCTTTCTTT
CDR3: CASSTGPNAEAFF

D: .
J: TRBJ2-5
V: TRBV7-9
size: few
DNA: TGTGCCAGCAGCTTGGAGAATGGGGGGCGGGAGACCCAGTACTTC
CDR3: CASSLENGGRETQYF

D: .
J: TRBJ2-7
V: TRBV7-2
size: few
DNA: TGTGCCAGCAGCTCGGGACCGGGTTCCTACGAGCAGTACTTC
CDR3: CASSSGPGSYEQYF

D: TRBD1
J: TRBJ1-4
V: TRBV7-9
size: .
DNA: TGTGTCAGCAGCAAGAAGACAGGGGGCTTGGCTAATGAAAAACTGTTTTTT
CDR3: CVSSKKTGGLANEKLFF

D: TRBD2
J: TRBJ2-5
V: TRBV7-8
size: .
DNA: TGTGCCAGCAGCCCTGCTAGGGTATTTGCGGGGGAGCAGACCCAGTACTTC
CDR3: CASSPARVFAGEQTQYF

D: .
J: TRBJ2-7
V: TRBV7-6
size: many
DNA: TGTGCCAGCAGCCATCGAGGGAACGAGCAGTACTTC
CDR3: CASSHRGNEQYF

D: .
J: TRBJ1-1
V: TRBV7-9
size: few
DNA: TGTGCCAGCAGCTTAGGTTTGGAGAACACTGAAGCTTTCTTT
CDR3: CASSLGLENTEAFF

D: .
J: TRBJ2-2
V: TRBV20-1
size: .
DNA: TGCAGTGCTAGACCCGACACCGGGGAGCTGTTTTTT
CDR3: CSARPDTGELFF

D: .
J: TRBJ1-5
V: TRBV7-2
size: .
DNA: TGTGCCAGCAGCCAAACCACATATCAGCCCCAGCATTTT
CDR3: CASSQTTYQPQHF

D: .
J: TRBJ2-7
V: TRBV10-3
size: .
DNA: TGTGCCATCAGTGAAGCGCGCGCCTACGAGCAGTACTTC
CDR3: CAISEARAYEQYF

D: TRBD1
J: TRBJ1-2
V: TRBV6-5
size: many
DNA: TGTGCCAGCAGTTACCTAGGACAGGGGGGCCATGGCTACACCTTC
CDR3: CASSYLGQGGHGYTF

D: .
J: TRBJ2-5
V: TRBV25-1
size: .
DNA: TGTGCCAGCAGCCCAGTCGGGGGCAAAGAGACCCAGTACTTC
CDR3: CASSPVGGKETQYF

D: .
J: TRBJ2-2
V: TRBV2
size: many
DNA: TGTGCCAGCAGTGAAGCGTGGAAGGCACCCGGGGAGCTGTTTTTT
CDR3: CASSEAWKAPGELFF

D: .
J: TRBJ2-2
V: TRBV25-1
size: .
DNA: TGTGCCAGCGGAAAACAGGGTTCCGGGGAGCTGTTTTTT
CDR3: CASGKQGSGELFF

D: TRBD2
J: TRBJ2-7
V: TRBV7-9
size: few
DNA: TGTGCCAGCAGCCCAGGCGGTAGCGGGAGATCCGACGAGCAGTACTTC
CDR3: CASSPGGSGRSDEQYF

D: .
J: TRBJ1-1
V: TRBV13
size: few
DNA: TGTGCCAGCAGCTTATTCCGTTTGGGCACTGAAGCTTTCTTT
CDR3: CASSLFRLGTEAFF

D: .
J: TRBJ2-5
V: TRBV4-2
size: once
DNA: TGTGCCAGCAGCCAAGATCTCGTGGCGAAGGGCCCCACCCAGTACTTC
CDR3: CASSQDLVAKGPTQYF

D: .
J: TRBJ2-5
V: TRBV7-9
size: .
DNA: TGTGCCAGCAGCTTAACGAGCCCCCAAGAGACCCAGTACTTC
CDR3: CASSLTSPQETQYF

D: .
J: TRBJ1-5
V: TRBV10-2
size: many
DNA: TGCGCCAGCACGGTAGGGGATTCACAGCCCCAGCATTTT
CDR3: CASTVGDSQPQHF

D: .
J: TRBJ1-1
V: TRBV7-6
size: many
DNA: TGTGCCAGCAGCTTAGAAGTGGGAATGAACACTGAAGCTTTCTTT
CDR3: CASSLEVGMNTEAFF

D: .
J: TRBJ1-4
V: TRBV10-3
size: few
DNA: TGTGCCAGCAGTGAGTCTACTAATGAAAAACTGTTTTTT
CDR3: CASSESTNEKLFF

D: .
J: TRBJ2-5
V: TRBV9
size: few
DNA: TGTGCCAGCAGCCAAGATTACTCCAAAGAGACCCAGTACTTC
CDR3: CASSQDYSKETQYF

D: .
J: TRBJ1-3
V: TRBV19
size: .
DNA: TGTGCCAGTAGTCCTGAAAAGAGCTCTGGAAACACCATATATTTT
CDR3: CASSPEKSSGNTIYF

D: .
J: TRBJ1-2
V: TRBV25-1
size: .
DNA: TGTGCCAGCGTTGAAGACAGCTTCTATGGCTACACCTTC
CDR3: CASVEDSFYGYTF

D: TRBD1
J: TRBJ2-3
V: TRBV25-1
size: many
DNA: TGTGCCAGCAGTGAGGGGTTACAGGGGGATACGCAGTATTTT
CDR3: CASSEGLQGDTQYF

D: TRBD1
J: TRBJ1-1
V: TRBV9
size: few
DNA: TGTGCCAGCAGCGTTGCTCCGGGACAGGGAGTAGCTGAAGCTTTCTTT
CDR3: CASSVAPGQGVAEAFF

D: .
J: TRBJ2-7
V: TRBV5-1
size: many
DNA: TGCGCCAGCAGCTTCCGGACACTGCAAGGCGAGCAGTACTTC
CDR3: CASSFRTLQGEQYF

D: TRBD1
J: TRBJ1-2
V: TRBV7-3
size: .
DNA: TGTGCCACCAACGACAGGGCCCCCTATGGCTACACCTTC
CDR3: CATNDRAPYGYTF

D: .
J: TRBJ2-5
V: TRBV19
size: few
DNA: TGTGCCAGTAGTATCGGAATGACAGATCAAGAGACCCAGTACTTC
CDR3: CASSIGMTDQETQYF

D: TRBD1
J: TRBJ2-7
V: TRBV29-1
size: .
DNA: TGCAGCGTTGAGGTTGTGGGACAGGGGGGTTACGAGCAGTACTTC
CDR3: CSVEVVGQGGYEQYF

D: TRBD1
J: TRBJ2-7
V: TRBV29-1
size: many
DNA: TGCAGCGTTAAGAGGACAGGCCTCGTCGGCGAGCAGTACTTC
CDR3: CSVKRTGLVGEQYF

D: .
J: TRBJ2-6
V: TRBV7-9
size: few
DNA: TGTGCCAGCAGCTCCCCCGAGAGGGGCATCAGGCCTGGGGCCAACGTCCTGACTTTC
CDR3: CASSSPERGIRPGANVLTF

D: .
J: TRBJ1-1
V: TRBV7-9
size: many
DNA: TGTGCCAGCAGCTTAGCTTGGACTGAAGCTTTCTTT
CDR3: CASSLAWTEAFF

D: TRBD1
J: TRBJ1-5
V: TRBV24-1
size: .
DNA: TGTGTCAGCAGCCGCGACAGGGGTGAGGATCAGCCCGAGCATTTT
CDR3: CVSSRDRGEDQPEHF

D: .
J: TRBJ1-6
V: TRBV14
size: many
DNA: TGTGCCAGCAGCCAAGACCTAGTCCAGGCGAATTCACCCCTCCACTTT
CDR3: CASSQDLVQANSPLHF

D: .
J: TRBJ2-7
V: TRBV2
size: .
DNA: TGTGCCAGCAGTGAAAAACGCAGAGGCGAGCAGTACTTC
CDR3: CASSEKRRGEQYF

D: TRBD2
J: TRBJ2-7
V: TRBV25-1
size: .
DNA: TGTGCCAGCAGTTTTCGGCGGGAGACCTACGAGCAGTACTTC
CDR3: CASSFRRETYEQYF

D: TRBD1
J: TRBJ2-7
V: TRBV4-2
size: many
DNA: TGTGCCAGCAGCGGGAGACAGGGCTACGAGCAGTACTTC
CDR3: CASSGRQGYEQYF

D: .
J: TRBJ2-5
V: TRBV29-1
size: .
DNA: TGCAGCGTCGGAGGCGTGGTGCAAGAGACCCAGTACTTC
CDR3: CSVGGVVQETQYF

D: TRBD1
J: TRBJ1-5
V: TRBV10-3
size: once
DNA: TGTGCCAGCACCCAGGGGGCAGGCAATCAGCCCCAGCATTTT
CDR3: CASTQGAGNQPQHF